Listed here are 32 T cell receptor beta chains from one sample, sequenced in a study of B cell selection in AIRE deficiency. Regulatory T cells were sorted as CD4+CD25hiCD127low/negative. TCRdb keeps only in-frame clones here, not all; method: immunoSEQ multiplex PCR. Altogether about 21,000 clones are present, less than 95% being singletons, with the ten largest covering around 2%. Sequencing used Tregs sorted from PBMCs. The receptors originated from a human donor with AIRE deficiency.

The chain employs TRBV7-9 and TRBJ2-1; D is possibly TRBD2 (6 bases). This CDR3 contains 15 residues. Per the germline V gene, CDR1 is SEHNR and CDR2 is FQNEAQ (reference sequence). V gave up 1 base and J gave up 9 bases, with 16 bases separating them. CDR3 protein: CASSLGRLVYPEQFF. The CDR3 nucleotides are TGTGCCAGCAGCTTAGGAAGACTAGTTTACCCTGAGCAGTTCTTC.

This sequence joins TRBV7-8 and TRBJ2-1; 8 positions agree with TRBD2. Per the germline V gene, CDR1 is SGHVS and CDR2 is FQNEAQ. J was trimmed by 8 bases and V by 7 bases; bases with no gene match: 10. The CDR3 is 14 amino acids. CDR3 nucleotides: TGTGCCAGCACCACCCGACTAGCGTCCCATGAGCAGTTCTTC. Its translation: CASTTRLASHEQFF. The full variable domain, with the rest looked up from reference TRBV7-8 and TRBJ2-1, is GAGVSQSPRYKVAKRGQDVALRCDPISGHVSLFWYQQALGQGPEFLTYFQNEAQLDKSGLPSDRFFAERPEGSVSTLKIQRTQQEDSAVYLCASTTRLASHEQFFGPGTRLTVL.

This sequence joins TRBV18 and TRBJ1-6; 8 bases align to TRBD1. J gave up 8 bases and V 4 bases, and 13 bases lay outside the gene matches. Per the germline V gene, CDR1 is KGHSH and CDR2 is LQKENI. The CDR3 runs to 17 residues. The CDR3 sequence is CASSRDRDRTLDSPLHF. Written as DNA, the CDR3 is TGTGCCAGCTCACGTGACCGGGACAGGACATTAGATTCACCCCTCCACTTT.

The genes are TRBV5-1 and TRBJ2-3; 12 bases agree with TRBD2. Trimming cost V 0 bases and J 5 bases; bases outside gene matches: 4. CDR3 length: 16 residues. CDR1 SGHRS and CDR2 YFSETQ come from the germline V gene. This chain's CDR3 is CASSLAGGLAGDTQYF. The CDR3 nucleotides read TGCGCCAGCAGCTTGGCCGGGGGACTAGCGGGAGATACGCAGTATTTT.

This sequence joins TRBV6-4 and TRBJ1-4, with TRBD1 matching 11 bases. The CDR3 sequence is 15 residues long. Germline trimming cut 4 bases from V and 7 bases from J; bases unmatched to any gene: 5. The germline V gene has CDR1 MRHNA and CDR2 SNTAGT. This chain's CDR3 is CASSVPGQGGEKLFF. In DNA form, the CDR3 reads TGTGCCAGCAGTGTCCCGGGACAGGGGGGTGAAAAACTGTTTTTT.

The J gene is TRBJ2-1, the V gene TRBV5-6; D ambiguous. CDR1 is SGHDT and CDR2 is YYEEEE in the germline V gene. This CDR3 spans 14 amino acids. The V and J ends lost 7 bases and 0 bases respectively, with 11 bases between them. As DNA, the CDR3 is TGTGCCAGCCAAACGGGCGGCTCCTACAATGAGCAGTTCTTC. Its protein product is CASQTGGSYNEQFF. The full variable domain, in which reference TRBV5-6 and TRBJ2-1 provide the parts outside the CDR3, is DAGVTQSPTHLIKTRGQQVTLRCSPKSGHDTVSWYQQALGQGPQFIFQYYEEEERQRGNFPDRFSGHQFPNYSSELNVNALLLGDSALYLCASQTGGSYNEQFFGPGTRLTVL.

The CDR3 DNA reads as TGTGCCAGCAGCTTCAGTCAAGCCGCTTTTGCTGAAGCTTTCTTT. Translation gives CASSFSQAAFAEAFF. This chain links TRBV5-4 with TRBJ1-1; D not resolved. CDR3 size: 15 residues. Trimming removed 2 bases at V and 6 bases at J, with 17 bases between. CDR1 and CDR2 from the germline V gene are SGHNT and YYREEE (reference sequence).

The chain uses TRBV28 and TRBJ2-7, with D possibly matching TRBD2 (6 bases). The CDR3 loop spans 12 amino acids. Germline V gene sequence: CDR1 MDHEN, CDR2 SYDVKM. The V end lost 6 bases, the J end lost 6 bases, and 12 bases lay between the germline ends. The CDR3 DNA is TGTGCCAGCAGCTTGACTAGTTTCGAGCAGTACTTC. It yields the protein CASSLTSFEQYF.

This clone was detected only once. The chain links TRBV28 to TRBJ1-2; D remains unclear. V lost 5 bases, J lost 5 bases, and 15 bases lay in between. CDR3 size: 14 residues. Germline V gene data show CDR1 as MDHEN and CDR2 as SYDVKM. The CDR3 sequence is CASSPRGFWYGYTF. The CDR3, as DNA: TGTGCCAGCAGTCCACGAGGATTTTGGTATGGCTACACCTTC.

CDR3: CASSPDTGNTIYF. For the CDR3, the DNA is TGTGCCAGCAGCCCGGACACTGGAAACACCATATATTTT. V is TRBV5-4 and J is TRBJ1-3; weak D call: TRBD1 (5 bases). CDR1 and CDR2 from the germline V gene are SGHNT and YYREEE (reference sequence). This CDR3 has 13 residues. The V end was cut by 4 bases, the J end by 2 bases, with 7 bases between.

V is TRBV4-1 and J is TRBJ2-7; no reliable D call. Germline CDR1 MGHRA, CDR2 YSYEKL. Trimming left V 0 bases short and J 4 bases short, with 4 bases between. The CDR3 has 12 amino acids. CDR3: CASSQEGYEQYF. Here the CDR3 DNA reads TGCGCCAGCAGCCAAGAAGGGTACGAGCAGTACTTC.

The V gene is TRBV6-6, the J gene TRBJ1-5; the match to TRBD1 covers 10 bases. V was pared by 4 bases and J by 6 bases, with 9 bases of the junction left unmatched. The germline CDR1 and CDR2 sequences are MNHNY and SVGAGI (reference sequence). The CDR3 extends over 16 amino acids. In DNA form, the CDR3 reads TGTGCCAGCAGTTCAAGACAGGGGGCAGGTAGTCAGCCCCAGCATTTT. Translation: CASSSRQGAGSQPQHF.

V usage is TRBV29-1 and J usage is TRBJ2-3; 7 nucleotides line up with TRBD1. Germline CDR1 and CDR2: SQVTM and ANQGSEA. Trimming took 2 bases from V and 5 from J; bases not matched to a gene: 4. This CDR3 has 13 amino acids. Here the CDR3 reads CSVEFHRGDTQYF. CDR3 nucleotides: TGCAGCGTTGAATTCCACAGGGGAGATACGCAGTATTTT.

Turning to this clone: Other DNA sequences in the sample encode the same CDR3. The genes are TRBV7-3 and TRBJ2-1, with 15 bases identical to TRBD2. The germline gives CDR1 SGHTA, CDR2 FQGTGA. V was clipped by 4 bases and J by 5 bases; unmatched bases: 9. The CDR3 spans 18 residues. This chain's CDR3 is CASSYSPGLAGGNNEQFF. CDR3 in DNA: TGTGCCAGCAGCTACTCCCCGGGACTAGCGGGAGGAAACAATGAGCAGTTCTTC. The full variable domain, rest sourced from reference TRBV7-3 and TRBJ2-1, is GAGVSQTPSNKVTEKGKYVELRCDPISGHTALYWYRQSLGQGPEFLIYFQGTGAADDSGLPNDRFFAVRPEGSVSTLKIQRTERGDSAVYLCASSYSPGLAGGNNEQFFGPGTRLTVL.

This chain connects TRBV6-5 to TRBJ1-4; 10 bases map to TRBD1. CDR3 length: 15 amino acids. Germline assignment: CDR1 MNHEY and CDR2 SVGAGI. V shed 6 bases and J 8 bases; nucleotides not matched to a gene: 9. The CDR3 DNA reads as TGTGCCAGCAGCCAAGACAGGGGGCGCCGGGAAAAACTGTTTTTT. The encoded protein is CASSQDRGRREKLFF.

The chain carries TRBV5-5 and TRBJ1-2, with D hard to call. Germline CDR1 reads SGHKS; CDR2 reads YYEKEE (reference sequence). CDR3 length: 14 residues. Trimming pared 0 bases from V and 5 bases from J, leaving 11 bases between. CDR3 sequence reads: CASSLGVLPYGYTF. The CDR3 nucleotides are TGTGCCAGCAGCTTGGGGGTTCTGCCGTATGGCTACACCTTC.

The rearrangement links TRBV28 to TRBJ2-7; possibly TRBD2 for D (6 bases). V was clipped by 7 bases and J by 2 bases, with 18 bases between them. Germline-derived CDR1 and CDR2 are MDHEN and SYDVKM. The CDR3 has 15 residues. In nucleotides, the CDR3 is TGTGCCAGCACCAACCCGGGACTGATTACCTACGAGCAGTACTTC. Residues: CASTNPGLITYEQYF.

The chain recombines TRBV9 with TRBJ2-6, with D hard to call. Germline values: CDR1 SGDLS, CDR2 YYNGEE. Deletions cut 0 bases from V and 4 bases from J, with 8 bases between. The CDR3 runs 15 residues. This chain's CDR3 is CASSVAGRGANVLTF. The CDR3 nucleotides read TGTGCCAGCAGCGTAGCAGGACGCGGGGCCAACGTCCTGACTTTC.

This chain links TRBV19 with TRBJ2-1; D is tentatively TRBD1 or TRBD2 (5 bases each). Germline V gives CDR1 LNHDA, CDR2 SQIVND (reference sequence). With 6 bases removed from V and 0 bases from J, the gap between germline ends came to 15 bases. The CDR3 consists of 16 residues. CDR3 protein: CASRNRDALSYNEQFF. The CDR3 coding sequence is TGTGCCAGTAGAAACCGGGACGCACTCTCCTACAATGAGCAGTTCTTC.

This clone was seen only once. The chain has TRBV7-2 and TRBJ2-2; D ambiguous. V was clipped by 4 bases and J by 4 bases, with 7 bases between them. This CDR3 has 13 amino acids. CDR1 and CDR2 (germline): SGHTA, FQGNSA. CDR3 sequence reads: CASSSYSTGELFF. CDR3 DNA sequence: TGTGCCAGCAGCTCTTATTCCACCGGGGAGCTGTTTTTT.

The chain's CDR3 is CASSIDNLSGYTF. The CDR3 coding sequence is TGTGCCAGTAGTATAGATAACCTCTCCGGCTACACCTTC. This chain joins TRBV19 and TRBJ1-2; no reliable D call. With 0 bases removed from V and 8 bases from J, the gap between germline ends came to 10 bases. Germline V gene data show CDR1 as LNHDA and CDR2 as SQIVND (reference sequence). This CDR3 comprises 13 residues.

The chain employs TRBV4-3 and TRBJ1-4; possible D gene TRBD1, 6 bases. This CDR3 is 15 amino acids long. In germline, CDR1 is LGHNA, CDR2 YSLEER. Between the trimmed V and J ends, which lost 3 bases and 1 base, there was a span of 9 bases. The CDR3, as DNA: TGCGCCAGCAGCCATGGGACATTAACTAATGAAAAACTGTTTTTT. Residues: CASSHGTLTNEKLFF.

This sequence joins TRBV6-5 and TRBJ2-7, with D tentatively TRBD2 (5 bases). The CDR3 has 13 amino acids. Trimming removed 7 bases at V and 7 bases at J, with 17 bases between. The germline V gene encodes CDR1 MNHEY and CDR2 SVGAGI. The CDR3 reads CASTRRRTGEQYF. DNA of the CDR3: TGTGCCAGCACCCGGCGGCGAACGGGGGAGCAGTACTTC.

The rearrangement joins TRBV7-8 to TRBJ1-2, with 11 nucleotides matching TRBD1. Looked up from germline, CDR1 is SGHVS and CDR2 is FQNEAQ. CDR3 length equals 17 residues. V lost 3 bases, J lost 7 bases, and 13 bases stayed unmatched. The CDR3 sequence is CASSLEGQGAGFTGYTF. The DNA of the CDR3 is TGTGCCAGCAGCTTGGAAGGACAGGGGGCGGGGTTTACTGGCTACACCTTC.

In this sample, this clone turned up once. The rearrangement links TRBV6-6 to TRBJ2-2; 7 bases line up with TRBD1. The junction had 7 bases not matched to a gene; V was cut back by 6 bases and J by 3 bases. The CDR3 is made up of 15 amino acids. CDR1 MNHNY and CDR2 SVGAGI come from the germline V gene (reference sequence). The CDR3 DNA reads as TGTGCCAGCAGGTATACGGGGACAGACACCGGGGAGCTGTTTTTT. Translating gives CASRYTGTDTGELFF.

The chain has TRBV5-4 and TRBJ2-1; TRBD2 aligns across 7 bases. The CDR3 contains 16 residues. The germline V gene has CDR1 SGHNT and CDR2 YYREEE (reference sequence). With 0 bases clipped from V and 1 base from J, the junction kept 4 bases outside the gene matches. The chain's CDR3 is CASSLVGGGSYNEQFF. CDR3 nucleotides: TGTGCCAGCAGCTTGGTTGGGGGGGGATCCTACAATGAGCAGTTCTTC.

The chain joins TRBV4-3 to TRBJ1-1; D gene ambiguous. Per the germline V gene, CDR1 is LGHNA and CDR2 is YSLEER. The CDR3 is made up of 13 amino acids. Trimming removed 4 bases at V and 0 bases at J, with 6 bases between. The CDR3 bases are TGCGCCAGCAGCCTCGGAATGAACACTGAAGCTTTCTTT. It translates to CASSLGMNTEAFF.

The J gene is TRBJ2-7, the V gene TRBV2, with TRBD1 matching 9 bases. V was clipped by 6 bases and J by 3 bases; unmatched bases: 9. The CDR3 spans 15 residues. Germline V gives CDR1 SNHLY, CDR2 FYNNEI. The CDR3 loop is CASSLSPGQGYEQYF. Written as DNA, the CDR3 is TGTGCCAGCAGCCTCAGTCCGGGACAGGGCTACGAGCAGTACTTC.

The CDR3 DNA reads TGTGCCAGCTCACCTTTCCAGGAGAACGTAGGGTCCTACAATGAGCAGTTCTTC. The encoded protein is CASSPFQENVGSYNEQFF. This chain connects TRBV18 to TRBJ2-1; no reliable D call. The germline CDR1 and CDR2 sequences are KGHSH and LQKENI. V was trimmed by 3 bases and J by 1 base, leaving 19 bases between them. The length of the CDR3 is 18 residues. Full variable domain (missing parts from reference TRBV18 and TRBJ2-1): NAGVMQNPRHLVRRRGQEARLRCSPMKGHSHVYWYRQLPEEGLKFMVYLQKENIIDESGMPKERFSAEFPKEGPSILRIQQVVRGDSAAYFCASSPFQENVGSYNEQFFGPGTRLTVL.

V usage is TRBV29-1 and J usage is TRBJ2-3; 7 bases fit TRBD2. Trimming took 3 bases from V and 3 from J; bases not matched to a gene: 3. Germline CDR1 is SQVTM and CDR2 is ANQGSEA. This CDR3 is 13 amino acids long. Here the CDR3 reads CSVDGGLTDTQYF. CDR3 sequence (DNA): TGCAGCGTTGACGGGGGACTAACAGATACGCAGTATTTT.

The rearrangement uses TRBV7-9 and TRBJ1-4; D uncertain. The CDR3 covers 13 residues. V lost 5 bases to trimming and J lost 8 bases, with 12 bases between them. Germline CDR1 SEHNR, CDR2 FQNEAQ (reference sequence). The CDR3 coding sequence is TGTGCCAGCAGCCCTGAAGACCGGGAAAAACTGTTTTTT. Amino acid sequence: CASSPEDREKLFF.

The chain uses TRBV6-1 and TRBJ1-4; 8 bases are shared with TRBD1. The CDR3 has 13 residues. Per the germline V gene, CDR1 is MNHNS and CDR2 is SASEGT. The V segment lost 3 bases and the J segment 15 bases; nucleotides outside the gene matches: 9. CDR3 in DNA: TGTGCCAGCAGTGAGGAACAGGGGGTGCGGATGTTTTTT. The encoded protein is CASSEEQGVRMFF.